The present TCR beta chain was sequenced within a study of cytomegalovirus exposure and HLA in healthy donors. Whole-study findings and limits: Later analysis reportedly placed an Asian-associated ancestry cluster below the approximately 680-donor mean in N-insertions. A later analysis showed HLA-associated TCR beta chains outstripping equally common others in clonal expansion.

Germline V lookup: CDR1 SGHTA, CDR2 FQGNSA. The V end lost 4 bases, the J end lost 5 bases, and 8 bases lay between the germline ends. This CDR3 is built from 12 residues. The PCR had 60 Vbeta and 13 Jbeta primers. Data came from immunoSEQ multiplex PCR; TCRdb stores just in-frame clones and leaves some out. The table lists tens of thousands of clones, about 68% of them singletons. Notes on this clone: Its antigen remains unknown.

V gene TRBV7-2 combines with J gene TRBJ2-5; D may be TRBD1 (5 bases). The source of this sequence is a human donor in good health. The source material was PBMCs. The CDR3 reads CASSYHRETQYF. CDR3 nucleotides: TGTGCCAGCAGCTATCACAGGGAGACCCAGTACTTC.